Following are 24 T cell receptor beta chains from one sample sequenced in a study of Ad26.COV2.S vaccination and SARS-CoV-2 variants. Data came from immunoSEQ multiplex PCR; TCRdb stores just in-frame clones and leaves some out. Of 350,000 to 450,000 clones listed, 70% to 90% are singletons. Treatment: 15 to 20 received Ad26.COV2.S at low or high dose, single or two shots; roughly five received placebo; per-sample allocation not given. Samples came from day 63 after the first vaccine or placebo injection. The starting material was peripheral blood, obtained in a trial of Ad26.COV2.S vaccine versus placebo. These receptor sequences come from a person aged 18-65 years who received the Ad26.COV2.S COVID-19 vaccine or a placebo.

V is TRBV11-3 and J is TRBJ2-1; 8 bases agree with TRBD2. The CDR3 runs to 18 residues. Germline V gene sequence: CDR1 SGHNT, CDR2 YENEEA. V lost 5 bases and J lost 7; bases outside the gene matches: 19. The CDR3 DNA is TGTGCCAGCAGCCCAGGAGATCCATTCGAGCGCGGGGGGAATGAGCAGTTCTTC. The encoded protein is CASSPGDPFERGGNEQFF. The whole variable domain, remainder taken from reference TRBV11-3 and TRBJ2-1, is EAGVVQSPRYKIIEKKQPVAFWCNPISGHNTLYWYLQNLGQGPELLIRYENEEAVDDSQLPKDRFSAERLKGVDSTLKIQPAELGDSAVYLCASSPGDPFERGGNEQFFGPGTRLTVL.

The DNA for the CDR3 is TGTGCCAGCAGCCCGGGTCTCTACGAGCAGTACTTC. It encodes CASSPGLYEQYF. The V gene is TRBV11-3, the J gene TRBJ2-7; D is unresolved. The CDR3 runs 12 residues. V was cut by 5 bases and J by 3 bases, with 8 bases left in between. CDR1 is SGHNT, CDR2 YENEEA, per germline.

The chain has TRBV19 and TRBJ2-4; 10 bases are shared with TRBD1. The CDR3 totals 16 residues. After removal of 4 bases from V and 8 bases from J, the junction contained 11 bases not matched to a gene. CDR1 and CDR2 (germline): LNHDA, SQIVND (reference sequence). The CDR3 DNA reads as TGTGCCAGTAGTACACCGGGACAGGGGTATTCAGACATTCAGTACTTC. Translating it yields CASSTPGQGYSDIQYF.

The gene calls are TRBV6-2 or TRBV6-3 and TRBJ2-3; D is perhaps TRBD2 (7 bases). The CDR3 is 18 residues long. V lost 3 bases, J lost 0 bases, and 19 bases lay in between. Looked up from germline, CDR1 is MNHEY and CDR2 is SVGEGT. This CDR3 is CASSYPAGAGTSTDTQYF. CDR3 bases: TGTGCCAGCAGTTATCCGGCGGGGGCGGGGACTAGCACAGATACGCAGTATTTT.

This clone was seen once. The V gene is TRBV5-1, the J gene TRBJ2-1; D is undetermined. The germline CDR1 and CDR2 sequences are SGHRS and YFSETQ. Trimming shortened V by 1 base and J by 6 bases, and 11 bases separated the two germline ends. This CDR3 spans 14 amino acids. The CDR3 protein is CASSLWLYPNEQFF. Written as DNA, the CDR3 is TGCGCCAGCAGCTTGTGGCTGTACCCCAATGAGCAGTTCTTC. The variable domain in full, with the rest retrieved from reference TRBV5-1 and TRBJ2-1, is KAGVTQTPRYLIKTRGQQVTLSCSPISGHRSVSWYQQTPGQGLQFLFEYFSETQRNKGNFPGRFSGRQFSNSRSEMNVSTLELGDSALYLCASSLWLYPNEQFFGPGTRLTVL.

The table lists this clone with a few counts. The chain links TRBV6-5 to TRBJ1-5; D gene ambiguous. V was pared by 0 bases and J by 4 bases, with 10 bases between. This CDR3 is 15 amino acids long. In germline, CDR1 is MNHEY, CDR2 SVGAGI. CDR3 sequence reads: CASSYSMAGNQPQHF. The CDR3, as DNA: TGTGCCAGCAGTTACTCGATGGCAGGAAATCAGCCCCAGCATTTT.

The chain uses TRBV7-2 and TRBJ2-1; D may be TRBD2 (6 bases). Germline-derived CDR1 and CDR2 are SGHTA and FQGNSA. CDR3 size: 12 residues. V was trimmed by 1 base and J by 12 bases, leaving 10 bases between them. The DNA for the CDR3 is TGTGCCAGCAGCTTAGATGGGGGAGGGCAGTTCTTC. Translating gives CASSLDGGGQFF.

This sequence joins TRBV19 and TRBJ2-5, with D possibly TRBD1 on 6 matching bases. The CDR3 length is 15 residues. Trimming left V 5 bases short and J 1 base short, with 14 bases between. The germline gives CDR1 LNHDA, CDR2 SQIVND (reference sequence). This chain's CDR3 is CASSLRTAVQETQYF. In DNA form, the CDR3 reads TGTGCCAGTAGTCTCCGGACAGCAGTCCAAGAGACCCAGTACTTC.

The J gene is TRBJ1-2, the V gene TRBV6-1, with 7 bases fitting TRBD1. The germline gives CDR1 MNHNS, CDR2 SASEGT. CDR3 length: 16 residues. With V trimmed by 2 bases and J by 4 bases, 10 bases remained unmatched. Written as DNA, the CDR3 is TGTGCCAGCAGTGAATTGACAGGGCGATCTGGCTATGGCTACACCTTC. It translates to CASSELTGRSGYGYTF.

This sequence joins TRBV11-3 and TRBJ2-6, with D uncertain. CDR1 and CDR2 from the germline V gene are SGHNT and YENEEA. This CDR3 contains 17 residues. The V gene lost 1 base and the J gene lost 2 bases, with 12 bases spanning the gap. The CDR3 region has the DNA TGTGCCAGCAGCTTAGGGCTTGGAAGCACTGGGGCCAACGTCCTGACTTTC. As protein: CASSLGLGSTGANVLTF.

The V call is TRBV10-3, the J call TRBJ2-2; D gene ambiguous. V dropped 0 bases and J dropped 0 bases, with 8 bases sitting between them. Germline loops: CDR1 ENHRY, CDR2 SYGVKD. This CDR3 is built from 16 residues. The CDR3 nucleotides are TGTGCCATCAGTGAGTCTGAAAATGCGAACACCGGGGAGCTGTTTTTT. This sequence encodes CAISESENANTGELFF.

The chain recombines TRBV27 with TRBJ2-5; D is perhaps TRBD2 (5 bases). The V gene's germline CDR1 is MNHEY and CDR2 SMNVEV (reference sequence). V gave up 2 bases and J gave up 10 bases, with 14 bases separating them. The CDR3 consists of 13 residues. CDR3 residues: CASSLVATGIQYF. For the CDR3, the DNA is TGTGCCAGCAGTTTAGTTGCTACCGGGATCCAGTACTTC.

The rearrangement links TRBV11-3 to TRBJ2-7; tentative D call: TRBD2 (5 bases). Trimming cost V 1 base and J 5 bases, with 9 bases left between them. CDR1 is SGHNT and CDR2 is YENEEA in the germline V gene. This CDR3 is 13 amino acids long. CDR3 nucleotide sequence: TGTGCCAGCAGCTTAGGACCGGGGAACGAGCAGTACTTC. Translating it yields CASSLGPGNEQYF.

The J gene is TRBJ2-2, the V gene TRBV9; 9 nucleotides align to TRBD1. J gave up 5 bases and V 4 bases, and 6 bases lay outside the gene matches. Germline V gene data show CDR1 as SGDLS and CDR2 as YYNGEE. The CDR3 is 15 residues long. This CDR3 reads CASSINRGRTGELFF. The CDR3, as DNA: TGTGCCAGCAGCATAAACAGGGGGCGGACCGGGGAGCTGTTTTTT.

J is TRBJ1-1 and V is TRBV9; tentative D call: TRBD1 (5 bases). The CDR3 loop spans 15 amino acids. With 0 bases removed from V and 3 bases from J, the gap between germline ends came to 12 bases. Germline V gives CDR1 SGDLS, CDR2 YYNGEE. The CDR3 bases are TGTGCCAGCAGCGTAGATCCTGGGGGGGACACTGAAGCTTTCTTT. Its protein is CASSVDPGGDTEAFF.

V usage is TRBV12-5 and J usage is TRBJ2-3; 8 nucleotides line up with TRBD1. The V gene end was trimmed by 5 bases and the J gene end by 0 bases; junction bases not matched to a gene: 4. Germline CDR1 LGHNT, CDR2 FRNRAP. The CDR3 is 15 residues long. This chain's CDR3 is CASGPRTGSTDTQYF. CDR3 DNA sequence: TGTGCTAGTGGTCCGAGGACAGGGAGCACAGATACGCAGTATTTT.

CDR3 in amino acids: CASSPRAGDPPYEQYF. The CDR3 bases are TGTGCCAGCAGCCCCCGAGCCGGGGACCCCCCCTACGAGCAGTACTTC. V gene TRBV14 combines with J gene TRBJ2-7; TRBD1 or TRBD2 may be the D gene (5 bases each). Germline V gene lookup returns CDR1 SGHDN and CDR2 FVKESK. V was shortened by 4 bases and J by 2 bases, with 18 bases between the two germline ends. The CDR3 runs 16 residues.

The chain is built from TRBV7-9 and TRBJ2-5; D remains ambiguous. The CDR3 runs 13 residues. The V and J ends lost 5 bases and 3 bases respectively, with 10 bases between them. Germline CDR1 is SEHNR and CDR2 is FQNEAQ (reference sequence). The CDR3 nucleotides read TGTGCCAGCAGCCCGAAACGGGAAGAGACCCAGTACTTC. Translated: CASSPKREETQYF.

CDR3 residues: CASSQDRAPGQYF. The DNA of the CDR3 is TGTGCCAGCAGCCAGGACAGGGCTCCTGGGCAGTACTTC. The chain employs TRBV5-4 and TRBJ2-7; 8 bases line up with TRBD1. J was trimmed by 9 bases and V by 4 bases; bases with no gene match: 9. This CDR3 has 13 residues. Germline V gene sequence: CDR1 SGHNT, CDR2 YYREEE (reference sequence).

The rearrangement joins TRBV5-6 to TRBJ1-2, with TRBD1 matching over 11 bases. J gave up 5 bases and V 4 bases, and 7 bases lay outside the gene matches. CDR3 length: 15 residues. Germline V CDR1 and CDR2: SGHDT, YYEEEE. The CDR3 bases are TGTGCCAGCAGCCTTTGGACAGGGGGCCGTTATGGCTACACCTTC. Its protein is CASSLWTGGRYGYTF.

The genes are TRBV5-1 and TRBJ2-7; D is undetermined. Looked up from germline, CDR1 is SGHRS and CDR2 is YFSETQ. V gave up 4 bases and J gave up 6 bases, with 14 bases separating them. The CDR3 spans 13 residues. DNA for the CDR3: TGCGCCAGCAGCACTGGCCCCGTAGCCGAGCAGTACTTC. Translating gives CASSTGPVAEQYF. Full variable domain (remainder filled in from reference TRBV5-1 and TRBJ2-7): KAGVTQTPRYLIKTRGQQVTLSCSPISGHRSVSWYQQTPGQGLQFLFEYFSETQRNKGNFPGRFSGRQFSNSRSEMNVSTLELGDSALYLCASSTGPVAEQYFGPGTRLTVT.

This clone has a handful of counts. This chain joins TRBV6-5 and TRBJ1-1; 8 bases align to TRBD1. With 6 bases clipped from V and 3 bases from J, the junction kept 6 bases outside the gene matches. The CDR3 spans 14 residues. Germline V CDR1 and CDR2: MNHEY, SVGAGI. The CDR3 sequence is CASRRTGTHTEAFF. The CDR3 DNA reads TGTGCCAGCAGAAGGACAGGGACTCACACTGAAGCTTTCTTT.

This clone was detected only a few times. The gene calls are TRBV30 and TRBJ1-4; no firm D call. The CDR3 loop spans 11 amino acids. CDR1 and CDR2 (germline): GTSNPN, SVGIG (reference sequence). Trimming took off 0 bases at V and 7 bases at J, with 3 bases between the two ends. CDR3 amino acids: CAWSVSEKLFF. CDR3 coding DNA: TGTGCCTGGAGTGTAAGTGAAAAACTGTTTTTT. The full variable domain, completed using reference TRBV30 and TRBJ1-4, is SQTIHQWPATLVQPVGSPLSLECTVEGTSNPNLYWYRQAAGRGLQLLFYSVGIGQISSEVPQNLSASRPQDRQFILSSKKLLLSDSGFYLCAWSVSEKLFFGSGTQLSVL.

This clone was picked up a small number of times. This chain uses TRBV14 with TRBJ2-4; D is perhaps TRBD1 or TRBD2 (5 bases each). The CDR3 loop spans 14 amino acids. Between the trimmed V and J ends, which lost 4 bases and 3 bases, there was a span of 10 bases. CDR1 and CDR2 (germline): SGHDN, FVKESK. The chain's CDR3 is CASSRGDSKNIQYF. In nucleotides, the CDR3 is TGTGCCAGCAGCCGGGGAGACAGCAAAAACATTCAGTACTTC.